A single T cell receptor beta chain is shown here with its context. The data derive from a study of cytomegalovirus exposure and HLA in healthy donors. The CDR3 runs to 15 residues. V was trimmed by 1 base and J by 6 bases, leaving 13 bases between them. Germline CDR1 reads MNHNS; CDR2 reads SASEGT. The PCR ran on 60 Vbeta and 13 Jbeta primers. TCRdb's table, derived via immunoSEQ multiplex PCR, lists solely in-frame clones and lacks some. The sample has about 170,000 clones; 85% are singletons. The source of this sequence is a boy aged 2 to 10 in good health and CMV-seronegative. The V and J genes are TRBV6-1 and TRBJ2-1, with D perhaps TRBD2 (5 bases). The sequencing input was PBMCs. The CDR3 sequence: CASSEGSGEINEQFF. The CDR3 coding sequence is TGTGCCAGCAGTGAAGGGTCTGGGGAGATCAATGAGCAGTTCTTC.